Detailed here is one TCR beta chain. What it recognizes is unknown. This sample is part of a study of cytomegalovirus exposure and HLA in healthy donors. Turning to the study itself: A subsequent analysis stated that the 120 or so validation repertoires were run on the same platform as the approximately 700 first-cohort repertoires.

Profiled with immunoSEQ multiplex PCR; TCRdb holds only in-frame clones, not every one. The sample has approximately 180,000 clones, about 82% seen once; the top ten hold 1.4% to 1.5%. Study observations and caveats: For most TCR sequences rarity was the rule, although some public TCRs occurred in many donors. Among TCR beta chains, those listed as cytomegalovirus-associated numbered some 170. Later, an analysis found that TCR clusters from the first cohort tended to co-occur in the roughly 110 validation repertoires.

The ends lost 3 bases at V and 2 bases at J; junction bases unmatched: 10. Germline lookup yields CDR1 KGHSH and CDR2 LQKENI. The length of the CDR3 is 17 residues. The sequence was obtained from a woman aged 18-29 years in good health and CMV-seronegative. The sequenced sample was PBMCs. The chain is built from TRBV18 and TRBJ2-3, with TRBD2 identical over 8 bases. CDR3 protein: CASSPRGGLSTTDTQYF. DNA for the CDR3: TGTGCCAGCTCACCCCGCGGGGGGCTGAGCACCACAGATACGCAGTATTTT.